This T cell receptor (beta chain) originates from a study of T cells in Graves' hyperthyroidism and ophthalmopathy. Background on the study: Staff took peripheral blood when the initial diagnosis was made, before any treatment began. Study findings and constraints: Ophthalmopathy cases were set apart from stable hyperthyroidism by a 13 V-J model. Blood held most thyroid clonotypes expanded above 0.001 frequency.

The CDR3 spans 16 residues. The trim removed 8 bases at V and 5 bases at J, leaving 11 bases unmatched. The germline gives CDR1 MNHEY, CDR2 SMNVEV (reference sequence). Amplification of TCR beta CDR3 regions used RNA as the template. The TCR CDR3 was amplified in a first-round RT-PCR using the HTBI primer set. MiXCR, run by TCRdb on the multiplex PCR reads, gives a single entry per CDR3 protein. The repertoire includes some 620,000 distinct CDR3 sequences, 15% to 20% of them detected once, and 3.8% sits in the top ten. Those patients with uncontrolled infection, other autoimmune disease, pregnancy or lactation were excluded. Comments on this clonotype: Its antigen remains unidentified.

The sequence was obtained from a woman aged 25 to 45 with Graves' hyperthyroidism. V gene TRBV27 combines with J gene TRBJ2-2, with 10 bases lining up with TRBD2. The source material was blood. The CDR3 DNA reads TGTGCCAGCCGGGCCGGGCTAGCGGGAGAAACCGGGGAGCTGTTTTTT. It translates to CASRAGLAGETGELFF.